Included here is one T cell receptor beta chain sequence, with context. Its antigen remains unidentified. This CDR3 comprises 14 residues. From germline, CDR1 is SNHLY and CDR2 FYNNEI. The V gene end was trimmed by 7 bases and the J gene end by 8 bases; junction bases not matched to a gene: 9. The data were obtained in a study of T cell responses to AZD1222 COVID-19 vaccine. Study-wide findings and caveats: Donors skewed white British and female; clonal diversity was possibly underestimated. At baseline, seropositivity was found in only 5 to 7 AZD1222 recipients. Samples come after the peak T cell response, not at day 14.

The protocol was immunoSEQ multiplex PCR, while the TCRdb copy is restricted to in-frame clones and leaves out a portion. This table holds roughly 150,000 clones, 85% to 90% found once. The source of this sequence is an adult who received the AZD1222 COVID-19 vaccine. V is TRBV2 and J is TRBJ2-1; 9 bases match TRBD2. The sample here was peripheral blood, taken 28 days after the second AZD1222 dose. The CDR3 spells CASTRGVAGDEQFF. DNA of the CDR3: TGTGCCAGCACCCGTGGGGTAGCGGGAGATGAGCAGTTCTTC.